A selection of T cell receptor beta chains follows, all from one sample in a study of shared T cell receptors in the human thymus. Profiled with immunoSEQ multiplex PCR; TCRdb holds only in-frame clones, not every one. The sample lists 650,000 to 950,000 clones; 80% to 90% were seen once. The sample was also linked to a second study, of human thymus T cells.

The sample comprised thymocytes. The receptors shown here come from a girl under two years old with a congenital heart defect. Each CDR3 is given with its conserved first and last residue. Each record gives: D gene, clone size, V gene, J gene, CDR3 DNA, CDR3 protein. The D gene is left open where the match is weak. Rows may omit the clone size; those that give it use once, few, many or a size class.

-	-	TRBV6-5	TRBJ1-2	TGTGCCAGCAGTGGGAGTCGGACAGCCCCAGAGGGCTACACCTTC	CASSGSRTAPEGYTF
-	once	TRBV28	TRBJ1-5	TGTGCCAGCAGTTCAGGGTTGAATCAGCCCCAGCATTTT	CASSSGLNQPQHF
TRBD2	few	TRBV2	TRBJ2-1	TGTGCCAGCCAAACGAATAAACCGGGACTAGTAAAAAATGAGCAGTTCTTC	CASQTNKPGLVKNEQFF
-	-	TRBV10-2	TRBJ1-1	TGCGCCAGCAGTGAGCCCCTACCAAAGGACAGGAACACTGAAGCTTTCTTT	CASSEPLPKDRNTEAFF
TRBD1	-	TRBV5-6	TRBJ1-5	TGTGCCAGCAGCCCAGGACAGGGGGCTAGTCAGCCCCAGCATTTT	CASSPGQGASQPQHF
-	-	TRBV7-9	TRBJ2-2	TGTGCCAGCAGCTTATGGCAGGGAGGCACCGGGGAGCTGTTTTTT	CASSLWQGGTGELFF
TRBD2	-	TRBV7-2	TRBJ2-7	TGTGCCAGCAGCTTTTCACATAGCGGGGGGTGGGTCTACGAGCAGTACTTC	CASSFSHSGGWVYEQYF
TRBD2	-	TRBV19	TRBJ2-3	TGTGCCAGTAGTCAACCTCCCGGGACTAGCGAAGATACGCAGTATTTT	CASSQPPGTSEDTQYF
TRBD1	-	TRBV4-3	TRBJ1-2	TGCGCCAGCAGCCCCAAGACCGGGACAGACTATGTTAACTATGGCTACACCTTC	CASSPKTGTDYVNYGYTF
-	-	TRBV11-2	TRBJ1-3	TGTGCCAGCAGCCCCCCCGCGGGGTGGGCCTCTGGAAACACCATATATTTT	CASSPPAGWASGNTIYF
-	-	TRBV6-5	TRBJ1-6	TGTGCCACCGGCCTAGATTCACTCCTCCACTTT	CATGLDSLLHF
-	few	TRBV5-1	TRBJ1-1	TGCGCCAGCAGCTTGGGAGAGGGGGTGGGCACTGAAGCTTTCTTT	CASSLGEGVGTEAFF
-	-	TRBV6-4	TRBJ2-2	TGTGCCAGCAGTGACTTCCACAGGCGTTCGTCCACCGGGGAGCTGTTTTTT	CASSDFHRRSSTGELFF
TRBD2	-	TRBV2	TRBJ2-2	TGTGCCAGCAGCGGAGCCCTGGTTCTAGCGGGGGGGAGCACCGGGGAGCTGTTTTTT	CASSGALVLAGGSTGELFF
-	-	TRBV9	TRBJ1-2	TGTGCCAGCAGCGCGAACCCCCGGGACAAGTACGCTCATTGGGGCTACACCTTC	CASSANPRDKYAHWGYTF
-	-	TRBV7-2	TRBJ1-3	TGTGCCAGCAGCTTAAACAGACAAAACACCATATATTTT	CASSLNRQNTIYF
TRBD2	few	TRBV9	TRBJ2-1	TGTGCCAGCAGCCAAACTAGCGGGGGGGCGTACAATGAGCAGTTCTTC	CASSQTSGGAYNEQFF
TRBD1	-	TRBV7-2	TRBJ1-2	TGTGCCAGCAGCGCAGGGGGTGGCTACACCTTC	CASSAGGGYTF
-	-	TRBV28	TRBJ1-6	TGTGCCAGCAGTTTGCGGCACCATCCCCTCCACTTT	CASSLRHHPLHF
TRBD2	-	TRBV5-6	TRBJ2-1	TGTGCCAGCAACCTGGGAGGGATCCATGAGCAGTTCTTC	CASNLGGIHEQFF
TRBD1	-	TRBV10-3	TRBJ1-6	TGTGCCATCAGCCTTGGACAGGGAAAGAATTCACCCCTCCACTTT	CAISLGQGKNSPLHF
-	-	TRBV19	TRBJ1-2	TGTGCCAGTAGACCCGGAGGGGCTATTAACTATGGCTACACCTTC	CASRPGGAINYGYTF
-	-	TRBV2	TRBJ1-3	TGTGCCAGCAGTGAAAGCGGCGGCTCTGGAAACACCATATATTTT	CASSESGGSGNTIYF
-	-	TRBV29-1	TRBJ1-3	TGCAGCGTTGACAGGCTAATCGGAAACACCATATATTTT	CSVDRLIGNTIYF
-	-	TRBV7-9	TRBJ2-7	TGTGCCAGCAGCTTAGCTACTAGGACTGCGTCCTACGAGCAGTACTTC	CASSLATRTASYEQYF
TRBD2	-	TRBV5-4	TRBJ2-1	TGTGCCAGCAGCTTGATGAGTACGAGCGGGGGGGACAATGAGCAGTTCTTC	CASSLMSTSGGDNEQFF
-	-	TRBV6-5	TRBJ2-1	TGTGCCAGCAGTTCAGGGGTGGCCTACAATGAGCAGTTCTTC	CASSSGVAYNEQFF
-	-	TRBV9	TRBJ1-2	TGTGCCAGCAGCGTATTTCTCACCCCCAGGCTGCGCCCTTTTAACTATGGCTACACCTTC	CASSVFLTPRLRPFNYGYTF
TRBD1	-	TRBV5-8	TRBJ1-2	TGTGCCAGCAGCTCGCCGGGGACAGGGGGCTACACCTTC	CASSSPGTGGYTF
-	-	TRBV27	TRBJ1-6	TGTGCCAGCAGTTTATATCGGGGGGGGTTCGATAATTCACCCCTCCACTTT	CASSLYRGGFDNSPLHF
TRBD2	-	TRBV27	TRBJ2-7	TGTGCCAGCAGGGGACTAGCGAAGTTCGGGCAGTACTTC	CASRGLAKFGQYF
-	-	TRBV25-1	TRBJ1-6	TGTGCCAGCAGTGAATTTGAGGGTGCTGATAATTCACCCCTCCACTTT	CASSEFEGADNSPLHF
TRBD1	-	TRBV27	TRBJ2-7	TGTGCCAGCAGTTTAAGGTGCATTGAGGGGGCTGAAGAGCAGTACTTC	CASSLRCIEGAEEQYF
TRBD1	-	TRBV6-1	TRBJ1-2	TGTGCCAGCAGTTTCCGACCTAGACAGGGCTATGGCTACACCTTC	CASSFRPRQGYGYTF
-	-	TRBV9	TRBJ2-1	TGTGCCAGCACCGATTCGCCGGGACAAACCAGAATTGGCAATGAGCAGTTCTTC	CASTDSPGQTRIGNEQFF
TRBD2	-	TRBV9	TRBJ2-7	TGTGCCAGCAGCGGTCCTAGCGGCTACGAGCAGTACTTC	CASSGPSGYEQYF
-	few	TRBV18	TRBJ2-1	TGTGCCAGCTCACCGGGGGCCTCAGAGGGGGACAATGAGCAGTTCTTC	CASSPGASEGDNEQFF
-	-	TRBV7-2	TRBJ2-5	TGTGCCAGCAGCCCTAGAGGGAAGCCTCTTGGGACCCAGTACTTC	CASSPRGKPLGTQYF
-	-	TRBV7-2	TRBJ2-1	TGTGCCAGCAGCTTAGAAGGGATTAGGGGTAACAATGAGCAGTTCTTC	CASSLEGIRGNNEQFF
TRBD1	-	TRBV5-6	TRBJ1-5	TGTGCCAGCAGCTCGTTTGGGCCGGATAAGACAGGGAGGAATCAGCCCCAGCATTTT	CASSSFGPDKTGRNQPQHF
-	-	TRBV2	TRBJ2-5	TGTGCCAGCAGGGGGCCCGAACAAGGCCCTCAAGAGACCCAGTACTTC	CASRGPEQGPQETQYF
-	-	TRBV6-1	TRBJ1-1	TGTGCCAGCAGTGAATACTATCGATCGAACACTGAAGCTTTCTTT	CASSEYYRSNTEAFF
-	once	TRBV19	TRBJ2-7	TGTGCCAGTAGTATTCGCGGGTACTCCTTCGAGCAGTACTTC	CASSIRGYSFEQYF
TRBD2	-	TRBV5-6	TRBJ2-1	TGTGCCAGCAGCTTGGGGACGGCGCGGGGGTTCAATGAGCAGTTCTTC	CASSLGTARGFNEQFF
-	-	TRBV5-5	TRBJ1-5	TGTGCCAGCAGCTTGGGGACTTTCCATCAGCCCCAGCATTTT	CASSLGTFHQPQHF
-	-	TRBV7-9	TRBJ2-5	TGTGCCAGCAGCTTAGTGGTTCCGGGACAAGAGACCCAGTACTTC	CASSLVVPGQETQYF